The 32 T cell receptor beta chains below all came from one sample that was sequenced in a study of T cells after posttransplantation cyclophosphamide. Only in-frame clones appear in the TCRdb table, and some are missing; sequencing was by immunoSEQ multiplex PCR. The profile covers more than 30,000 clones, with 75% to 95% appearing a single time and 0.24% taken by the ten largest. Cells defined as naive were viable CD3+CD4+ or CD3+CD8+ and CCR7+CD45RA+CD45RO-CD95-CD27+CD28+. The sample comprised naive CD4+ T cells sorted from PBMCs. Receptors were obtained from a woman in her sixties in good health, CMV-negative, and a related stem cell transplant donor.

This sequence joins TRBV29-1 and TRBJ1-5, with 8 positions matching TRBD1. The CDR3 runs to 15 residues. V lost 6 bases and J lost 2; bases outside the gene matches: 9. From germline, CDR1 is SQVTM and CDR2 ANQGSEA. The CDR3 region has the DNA TGCAGCGTAATCCCAGGGGGCGGACGCAATCAGCCCCAGCATTTT. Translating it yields CSVIPGGGRNQPQHF.

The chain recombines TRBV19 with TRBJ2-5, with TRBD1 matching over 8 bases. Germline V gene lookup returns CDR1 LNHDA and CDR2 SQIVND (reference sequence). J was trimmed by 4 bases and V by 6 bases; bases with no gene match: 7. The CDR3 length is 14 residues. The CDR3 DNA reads TGTGCCAGTAGCCAGCGGACAGGGATAGAGACCCAGTACTTC. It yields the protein CASSQRTGIETQYF.

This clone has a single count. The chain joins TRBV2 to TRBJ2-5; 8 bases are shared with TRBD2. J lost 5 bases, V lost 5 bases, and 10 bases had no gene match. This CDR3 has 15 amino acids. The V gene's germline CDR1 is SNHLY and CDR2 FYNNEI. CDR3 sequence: CASSHRTSGGETQYF. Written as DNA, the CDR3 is TGTGCCAGCAGTCATAGAACTAGCGGAGGGGAGACCCAGTACTTC.

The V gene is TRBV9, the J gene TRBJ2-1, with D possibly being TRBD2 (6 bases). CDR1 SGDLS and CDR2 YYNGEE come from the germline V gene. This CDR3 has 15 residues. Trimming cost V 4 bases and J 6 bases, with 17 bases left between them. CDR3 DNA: TGTGCCAGCAGCCGTTCGAGCGGGTTACTCAATGAGCAGTTCTTC. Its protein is CASSRSSGLLNEQFF.

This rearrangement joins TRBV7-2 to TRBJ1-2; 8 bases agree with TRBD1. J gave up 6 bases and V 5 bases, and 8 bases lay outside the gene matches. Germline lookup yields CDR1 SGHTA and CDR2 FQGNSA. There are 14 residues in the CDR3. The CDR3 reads CASSSRDRTNGYTF. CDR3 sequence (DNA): TGTGCCAGCAGCAGCCGGGACAGGACGAATGGCTACACCTTC. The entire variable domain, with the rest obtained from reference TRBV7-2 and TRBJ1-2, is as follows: GAGVSQSPSNKVTEKGKDVELRCDPISGHTALYWYRQSLGQGLEFLIYFQGNSAPDKSGLPSDRFSAERTGGSVSTLTIQRTQQEDSAVYLCASSSRDRTNGYTFGSGTRLTVV.

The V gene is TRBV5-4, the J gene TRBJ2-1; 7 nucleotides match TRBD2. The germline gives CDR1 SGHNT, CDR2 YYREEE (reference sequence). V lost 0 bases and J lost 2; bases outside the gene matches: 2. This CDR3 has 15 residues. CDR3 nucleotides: TGTGCCAGCAGCTTGGGGGGAGGGCCCTACAATGAGCAGTTCTTC. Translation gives CASSLGGGPYNEQFF.

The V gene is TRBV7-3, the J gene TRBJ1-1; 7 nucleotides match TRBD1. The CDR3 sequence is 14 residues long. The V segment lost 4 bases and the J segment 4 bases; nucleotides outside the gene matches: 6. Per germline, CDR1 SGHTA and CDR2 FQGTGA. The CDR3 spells CASSSRGAATEAFF. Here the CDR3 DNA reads TGTGCCAGCAGCTCCAGGGGGGCTGCCACTGAAGCTTTCTTT.

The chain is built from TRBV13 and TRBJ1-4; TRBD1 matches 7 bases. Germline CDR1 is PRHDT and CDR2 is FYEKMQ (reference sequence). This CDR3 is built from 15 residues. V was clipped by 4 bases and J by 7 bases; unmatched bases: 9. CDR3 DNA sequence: TGTGCCAGCAGCTACGACAGACAGGGCAGTGAAAAACTGTTTTTT. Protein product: CASSYDRQGSEKLFF.

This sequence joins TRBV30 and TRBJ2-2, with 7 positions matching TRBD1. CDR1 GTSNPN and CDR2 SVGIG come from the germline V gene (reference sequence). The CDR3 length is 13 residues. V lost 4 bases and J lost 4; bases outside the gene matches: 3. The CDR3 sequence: CAWKGGGTGELFF. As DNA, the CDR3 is TGTGCCTGGAAAGGGGGCGGCACCGGGGAGCTGTTTTTT.

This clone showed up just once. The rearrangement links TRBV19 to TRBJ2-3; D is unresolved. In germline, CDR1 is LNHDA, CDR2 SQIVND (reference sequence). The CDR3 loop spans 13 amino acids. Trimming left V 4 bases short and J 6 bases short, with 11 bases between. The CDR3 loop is CASSTSYSDTQYF. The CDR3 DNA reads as TGTGCCAGTAGTACCTCTTATTCGGATACGCAGTATTTT.

The CDR3, as DNA: TGCGCCAGCAGCGAGCGAAGGCAGACCTACGAGCAGTACTTC. This encodes CASSERRQTYEQYF. The chain carries TRBV5-1 and TRBJ2-7; no firm D call. Germline values: CDR1 SGHRS, CDR2 YFSETQ. This CDR3 is built from 14 residues. The V gene lost 4 bases and the J gene lost 2 bases, with 13 bases spanning the gap. Drawing the rest from reference TRBV5-1 and TRBJ2-7, the complete variable domain is KAGVTQTPRYLIKTRGQQVTLSCSPISGHRSVSWYQQTPGQGLQFLFEYFSETQRNKGNFPGRFSGRQFSNSRSEMNVSTLELGDSALYLCASSERRQTYEQYFGPGTRLTVT.

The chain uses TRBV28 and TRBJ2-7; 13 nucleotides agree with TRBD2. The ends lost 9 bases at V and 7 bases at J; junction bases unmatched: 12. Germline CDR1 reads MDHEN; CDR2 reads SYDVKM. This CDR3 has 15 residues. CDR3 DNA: TGTGCCAGTACTGCTAGGACTAGCGGGAGTCGAGAGCAGTACTTC. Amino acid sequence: CASTARTSGSREQYF.

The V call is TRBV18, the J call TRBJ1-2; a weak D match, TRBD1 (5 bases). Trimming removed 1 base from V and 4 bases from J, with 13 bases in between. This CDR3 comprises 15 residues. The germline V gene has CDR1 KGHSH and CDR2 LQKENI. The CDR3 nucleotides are TGTGCCAGCTCACCACAGACAGAGACAAGCTATGGCTACACCTTC. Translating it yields CASSPQTETSYGYTF.

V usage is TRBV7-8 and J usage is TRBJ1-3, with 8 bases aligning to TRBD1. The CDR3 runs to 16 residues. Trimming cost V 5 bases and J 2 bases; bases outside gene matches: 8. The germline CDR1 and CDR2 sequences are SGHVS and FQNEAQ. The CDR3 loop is CASSLRQGITGNTIYF. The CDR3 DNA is TGTGCCAGCAGCCTCCGACAGGGGATCACTGGAAACACCATATATTTT.

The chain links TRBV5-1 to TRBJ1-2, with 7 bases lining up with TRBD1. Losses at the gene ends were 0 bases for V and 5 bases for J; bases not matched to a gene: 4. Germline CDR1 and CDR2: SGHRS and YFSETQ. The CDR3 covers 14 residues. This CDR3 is CASSLGQGGYGYTF. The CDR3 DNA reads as TGCGCCAGCAGCTTGGGGCAGGGGGGATATGGCTACACCTTC.

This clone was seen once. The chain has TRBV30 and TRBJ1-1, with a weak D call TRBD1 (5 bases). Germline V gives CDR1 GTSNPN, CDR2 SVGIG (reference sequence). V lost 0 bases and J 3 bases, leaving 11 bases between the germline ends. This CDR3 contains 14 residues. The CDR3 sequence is CAWSVRIGDTEAFF. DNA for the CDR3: TGTGCCTGGAGTGTACGCATAGGGGACACTGAAGCTTTCTTT. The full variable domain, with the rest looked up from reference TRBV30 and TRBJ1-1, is SQTIHQWPATLVQPVGSPLSLECTVEGTSNPNLYWYRQAAGRGLQLLFYSVGIGQISSEVPQNLSASRPQDRQFILSSKKLLLSDSGFYLCAWSVRIGDTEAFFGQGTRLTVV.

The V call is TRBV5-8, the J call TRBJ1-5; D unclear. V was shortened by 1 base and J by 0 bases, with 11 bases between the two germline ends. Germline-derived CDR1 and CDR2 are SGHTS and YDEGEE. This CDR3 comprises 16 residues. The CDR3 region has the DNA TGTGCCAGCAGCTTGACGACACCAAATAGCAATCAGCCCCAGCATTTT. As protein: CASSLTTPNSNQPQHF.

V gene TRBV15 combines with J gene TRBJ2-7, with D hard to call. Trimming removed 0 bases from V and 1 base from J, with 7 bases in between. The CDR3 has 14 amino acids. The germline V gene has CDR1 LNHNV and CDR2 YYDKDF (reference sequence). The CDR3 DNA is TGTGCCACCAGCAGAGACAGGCCGTCCTACGAGCAGTACTTC. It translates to CATSRDRPSYEQYF.

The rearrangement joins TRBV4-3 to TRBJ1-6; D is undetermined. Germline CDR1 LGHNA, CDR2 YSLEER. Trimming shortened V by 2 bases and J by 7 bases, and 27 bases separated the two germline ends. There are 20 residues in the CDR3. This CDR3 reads CASSQRVSANQPGSNSPLHF. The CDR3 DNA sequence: TGCGCCAGCAGCCAAAGAGTTAGCGCTAACCAGCCGGGGTCGAATTCACCCCTCCACTTT.

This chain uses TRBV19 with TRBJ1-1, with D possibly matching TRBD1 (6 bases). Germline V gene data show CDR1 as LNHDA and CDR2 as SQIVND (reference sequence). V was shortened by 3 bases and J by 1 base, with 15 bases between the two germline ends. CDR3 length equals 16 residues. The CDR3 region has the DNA TGTGCCAGTAGTATCGCTGACCGGGACACGAACACTGAAGCTTTCTTT. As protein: CASSIADRDTNTEAFF.

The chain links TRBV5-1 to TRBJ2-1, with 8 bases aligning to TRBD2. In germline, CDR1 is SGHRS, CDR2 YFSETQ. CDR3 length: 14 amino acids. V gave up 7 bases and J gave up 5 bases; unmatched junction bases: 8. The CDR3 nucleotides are TGCGCCAGCTCTTCGGGGGGGAATCACAATGAGCAGTTCTTC. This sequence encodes CASSSGGNHNEQFF.

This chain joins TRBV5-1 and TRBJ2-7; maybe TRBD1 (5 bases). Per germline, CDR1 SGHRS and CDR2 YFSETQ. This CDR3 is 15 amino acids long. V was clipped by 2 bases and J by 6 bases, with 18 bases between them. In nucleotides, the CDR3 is TGCGCCAGCAGCTTTTCTGGAGCAGGGCAGGCCGAGCAGTACTTC. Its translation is CASSFSGAGQAEQYF.

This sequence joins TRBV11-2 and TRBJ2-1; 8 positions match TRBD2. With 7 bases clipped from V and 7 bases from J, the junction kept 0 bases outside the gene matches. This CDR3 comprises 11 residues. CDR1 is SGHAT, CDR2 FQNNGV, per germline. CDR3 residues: CASTSGNEQFF. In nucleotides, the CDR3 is TGTGCCAGCACTAGCGGGAATGAGCAGTTCTTC.

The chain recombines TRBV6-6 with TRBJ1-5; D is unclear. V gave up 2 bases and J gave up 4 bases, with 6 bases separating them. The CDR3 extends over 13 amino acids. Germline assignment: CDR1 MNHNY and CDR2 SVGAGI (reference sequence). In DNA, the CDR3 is TGTGCCAGCAGTTACGACGGGAATCAGCCCCAGCATTTT. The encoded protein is CASSYDGNQPQHF.

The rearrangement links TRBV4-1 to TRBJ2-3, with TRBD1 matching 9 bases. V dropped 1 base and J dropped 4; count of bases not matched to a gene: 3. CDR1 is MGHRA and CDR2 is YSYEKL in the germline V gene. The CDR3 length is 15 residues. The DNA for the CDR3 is TGCGCCAGCAGCCAAGGGGGGACAGGGCCAGATACGCAGTATTTT. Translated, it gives CASSQGGTGPDTQYF.

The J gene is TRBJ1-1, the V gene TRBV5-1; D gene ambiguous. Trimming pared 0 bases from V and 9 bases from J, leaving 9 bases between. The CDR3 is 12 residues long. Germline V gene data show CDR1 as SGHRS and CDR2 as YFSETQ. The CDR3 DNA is TGCGCCAGCAGCTTGGAACCAACAAAAGCTTTCTTT. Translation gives CASSLEPTKAFF.

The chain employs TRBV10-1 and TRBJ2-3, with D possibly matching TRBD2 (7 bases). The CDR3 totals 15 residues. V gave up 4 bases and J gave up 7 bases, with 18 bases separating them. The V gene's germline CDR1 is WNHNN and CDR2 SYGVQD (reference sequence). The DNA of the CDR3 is TGCGCCAGCAGTGGGGCGGGGGCACTCCAGAATACGCAGTATTTT. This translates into CASSGAGALQNTQYF.

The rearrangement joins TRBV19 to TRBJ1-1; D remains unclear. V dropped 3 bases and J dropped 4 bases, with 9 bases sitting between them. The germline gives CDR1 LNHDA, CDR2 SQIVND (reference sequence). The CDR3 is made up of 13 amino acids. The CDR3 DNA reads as TGTGCCAGTAGTATTGGAGGCGGCACTGAAGCTTTCTTT. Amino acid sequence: CASSIGGGTEAFF.

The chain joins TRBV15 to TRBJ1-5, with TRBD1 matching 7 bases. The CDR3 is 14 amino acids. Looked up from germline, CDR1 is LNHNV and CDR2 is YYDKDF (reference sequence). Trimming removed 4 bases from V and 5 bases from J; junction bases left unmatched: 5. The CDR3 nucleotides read TGTGCCACCAGCACCGGACAGGCCTATCAGCCCCAGCATTTT. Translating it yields CATSTGQAYQPQHF.

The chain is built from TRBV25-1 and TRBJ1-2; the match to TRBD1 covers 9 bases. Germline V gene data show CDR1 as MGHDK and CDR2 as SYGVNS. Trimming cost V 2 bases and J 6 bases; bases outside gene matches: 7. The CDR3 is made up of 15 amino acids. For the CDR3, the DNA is TGTGCCAGCAGTGAAGGTCCGACAGGGGGGCATGGCTACACCTTC. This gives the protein CASSEGPTGGHGYTF.

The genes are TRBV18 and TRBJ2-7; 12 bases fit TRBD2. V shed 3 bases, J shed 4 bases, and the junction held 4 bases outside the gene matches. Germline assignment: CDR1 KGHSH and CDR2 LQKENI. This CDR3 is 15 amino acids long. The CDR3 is CASSPTGTSGYEQYF. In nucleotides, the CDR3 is TGTGCCAGCTCACCCACCGGGACTAGCGGGTACGAGCAGTACTTC.

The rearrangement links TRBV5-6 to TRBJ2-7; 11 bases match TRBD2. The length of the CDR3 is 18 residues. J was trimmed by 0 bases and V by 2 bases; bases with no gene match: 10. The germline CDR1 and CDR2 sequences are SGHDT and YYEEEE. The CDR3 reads CASSFPGLAEKSSYEQYF. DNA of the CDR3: TGTGCCAGCAGCTTTCCGGGACTAGCGGAGAAAAGCTCCTACGAGCAGTACTTC. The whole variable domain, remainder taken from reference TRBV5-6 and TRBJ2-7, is DAGVTQSPTHLIKTRGQQVTLRCSPKSGHDTVSWYQQALGQGPQFIFQYYEEEERQRGNFPDRFSGHQFPNYSSELNVNALLLGDSALYLCASSFPGLAEKSSYEQYFGPGTRLTVT.